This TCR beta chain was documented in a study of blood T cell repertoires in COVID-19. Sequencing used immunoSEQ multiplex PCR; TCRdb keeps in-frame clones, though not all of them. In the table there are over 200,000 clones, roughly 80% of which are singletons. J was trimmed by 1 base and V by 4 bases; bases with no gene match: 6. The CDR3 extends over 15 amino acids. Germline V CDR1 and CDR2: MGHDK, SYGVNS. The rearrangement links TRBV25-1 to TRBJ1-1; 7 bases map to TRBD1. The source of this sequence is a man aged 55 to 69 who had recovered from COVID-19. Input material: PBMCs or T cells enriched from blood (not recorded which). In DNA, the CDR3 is TGTGCCAGCAGTGGACCGGGACAGACGAACACTGAAGCTTTCTTT. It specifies CASSGPGQTNTEAFF.